A selection of T cell receptor beta chains follows, all from one sample in a study of T cell responses to AZD1222 COVID-19 vaccine. Sequenced by immunoSEQ multiplex PCR; TCRdb stores in-frame clones only, minus some. The sample contains 150,000 to 200,000 clones, 85% to 90% of which appear only once. Material: peripheral blood, obtained on day 0 of AZD1222 vaccination. The receptor set was obtained from an adult in good health. CDR3s include the opening cysteine and the closing phenylalanine or tryptophan. Each record gives: clone size, V gene, D gene, J gene, CDR3 DNA, CDR3 protein. A D gene is named only where the DNA matches it firmly. Expanded clones are given a class, and other clones once, few, many or no size at all.

>NA|TRBV2|TRBD1|TRBJ2-3
TGTGCCAGCAGTGAAGCGCAGGGGGCAGATACGCAGTATTTT
CASSEAQGADTQYF
>NA|TRBV4-1|TRBD1|TRBJ1-2
TGCGCCAGCAGCCAACCTACAGGGGGCTACTATGGCTACACCTTC
CASSQPTGGYYGYTF
>NA|TRBV19|TRBD1|TRBJ1-5
TGTGCCAGTAGTACCCGACAGGGGAGAGAGCAGCCCCAGCATTTT
CASSTRQGREQPQHF
>few|TRBV27|NA|TRBJ1-1
TGTGCCAGCAGTCTCTTGGGGAACACTGAAGCTTTCTTT
CASSLLGNTEAFF
>NA|TRBV6-4|TRBD1|TRBJ2-1
TGTGCCAGCAGTCGGACAGGGACTTCCTACAATGAGCAGTTCTTC
CASSRTGTSYNEQFF
>NA|TRBV5-4|TRBD2|TRBJ2-4
TGTGCCAGCAGCTTGGGGGGACTAGCCGCCTGGAACATTCAGTACTTC
CASSLGGLAAWNIQYF
>few|TRBV19|NA|TRBJ1-4
TGTGCCAGTAGTATAAGCAGTGCAACTAATGAAAAACTGTTTTTT
CASSISSATNEKLFF
>NA|TRBV4-2|NA|TRBJ1-6
TGTGCCAGCAGCCAACAGAGCTCCTATAATTCACCCCTCCACTTT
CASSQQSSYNSPLHF
>NA|TRBV5-8|NA|TRBJ2-2
TGTGCCAGCAGCTTCATCAGGGATCCCGGGGAGCTGTTTTTT
CASSFIRDPGELFF
>NA|TRBV5-1|NA|TRBJ1-2
TGCGCCAGCAGCCGGATATCAGGGAAGAATGATGGCTACACCTTC
CASSRISGKNDGYTF
>NA|TRBV5-4|TRBD1|TRBJ2-7
TGTGCCAGCAGCAGCTCGGGACAGGGATCCTACGAGCAGTACTTC
CASSSSGQGSYEQYF
>NA|TRBV3-1/TRBV3-2|NA|TRBJ1-6
TGTGCCAGCAGCCAAGACTCCCTTAATTCACCCCTCCACTTT
CASSQDSLNSPLHF
>NA|TRBV5-1|TRBD2|TRBJ2-7
TGCGCCAGCAGCTTGGCGTCCGTGAGCGGGAAGGCCTACGAGCAGTACTTC
CASSLASVSGKAYEQYF
>NA|TRBV7-3|NA|TRBJ2-5
TGTGCCAGCAGCTTCCGTGAGACCCAGTACTTC
CASSFRETQYF
>NA|TRBV7-2|TRBD1|TRBJ1-4
TGTGCCAGCAGCACCAGGACAGGGACTAATGAAAAACTGTTTTTT
CASSTRTGTNEKLFF
>NA|TRBV28|TRBD1|TRBJ1-2
TGTGCCAGCAGGGGAGGACAGGGGGATAGTGGCTACACCTTC
CASRGGQGDSGYTF
>NA|TRBV7-9|TRBD1|TRBJ2-3
TGTGCCAGCAGACCGGGACAGGGGGATGCAGATACGCAGTATTTT
CASRPGQGDADTQYF
>NA|TRBV7-3|NA|TRBJ1-2
TGTGCCAGCAGCCCCAGGGGCAACGATGGCTACACCTTC
CASSPRGNDGYTF
>NA|TRBV5-1|NA|TRBJ1-4
TGCGCCAGCAGCTTGGCCCCAGTGGGAGAAAAACTGTTTTTT
CASSLAPVGEKLFF
>NA|TRBV4-2|TRBD2|TRBJ2-1
TGTGCCAGCAGCCAATCCCCCCTTGGAGCGGGGTCCGCCCATGAGCAGTTCTTC
CASSQSPLGAGSAHEQFF
>NA|TRBV5-1|TRBD2|TRBJ2-1
TGCGCCAGCAGCCCCTCGGGGGGCTACAATGAGCAGTTCTTC
CASSPSGGYNEQFF
>NA|TRBV28|NA|TRBJ2-5
TGTGCCAGCAGTTCGGGAGAAGAGACCCAGTACTTC
CASSSGEETQYF
>NA|TRBV2|NA|TRBJ1-2
TGTGCCAGCAGTGAAGCGCGGGGGGACCCGATTAACTATGGCTACACCTTC
CASSEARGDPINYGYTF
>NA|TRBV28|NA|TRBJ1-1
TGTGCCAGCAGTCCCGGGGTCTCTGAAGCTTTCTTT
CASSPGVSEAFF
>once|TRBV28|NA|TRBJ1-4
TGTGCCAGCAGCATCACCTCGGGACTTGAAAAACTGTTTTTT
CASSITSGLEKLFF
>NA|TRBV5-1|NA|TRBJ1-6
TGCGCCAGCAGCTTAAGGGACTTTGGCTATAATTCACCCCTCCATTTT
CASSLRDFGYNSPLHF
>NA|TRBV5-1|TRBD2|TRBJ2-5
TGCGCCAGCAGCTTGAGTAGCGGGGGGGGCGAGACCCAGTACTTC
CASSLSSGGGETQYF
>NA|TRBV25-1|NA|TRBJ1-4
TGTGCCAGCAGTGAATTTAATGAAAAACTGTTTTTT
CASSEFNEKLFF
>NA|TRBV10-3|NA|TRBJ2-2
TGTGCCACCTGGACGGGGGTGCGGTCGAACACCGGGGAGCTGTTTTTT
CATWTGVRSNTGELFF